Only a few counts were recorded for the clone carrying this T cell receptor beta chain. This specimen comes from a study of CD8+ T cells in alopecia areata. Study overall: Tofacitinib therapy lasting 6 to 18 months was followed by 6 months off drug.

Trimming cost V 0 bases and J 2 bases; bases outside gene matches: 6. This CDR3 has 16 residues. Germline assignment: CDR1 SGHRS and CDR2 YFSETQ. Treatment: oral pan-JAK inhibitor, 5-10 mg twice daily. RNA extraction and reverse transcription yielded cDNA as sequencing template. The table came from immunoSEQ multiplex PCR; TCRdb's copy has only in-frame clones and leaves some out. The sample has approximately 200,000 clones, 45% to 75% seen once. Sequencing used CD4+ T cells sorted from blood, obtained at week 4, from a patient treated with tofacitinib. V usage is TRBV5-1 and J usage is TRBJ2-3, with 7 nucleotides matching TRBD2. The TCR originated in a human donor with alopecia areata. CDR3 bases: TGCGCCAGCAGCTTGGGCTCGGGGGGTAACACAGATACGCAGTATTTT. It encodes CASSLGSGGNTDTQYF. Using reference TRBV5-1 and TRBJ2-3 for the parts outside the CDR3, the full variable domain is KAGVTQTPRYLIKTRGQQVTLSCSPISGHRSVSWYQQTPGQGLQFLFEYFSETQRNKGNFPGRFSGRQFSNSRSEMNVSTLELGDSALYLCASSLGSGGNTDTQYFGPGTRLTVL.